This T cell receptor (beta chain) emerged from a study of cytomegalovirus exposure and HLA in healthy donors. The CDR3 is 16 residues long. With 0 bases clipped from V and 4 bases from J, the junction kept 7 bases outside the gene matches. Germline-derived CDR1 and CDR2 are SGDLS and YYNGEE. A multiplex PCR was run with 60 Vbeta primers and 13 Jbeta primers. Generated by immunoSEQ multiplex PCR, the TCRdb table keeps only in-frame clones and is missing some. This sample's clone table lists 190,000 or so clones. This TCR came from a boy between 5 and 17 years old in good health and CMV-seronegative. What was sequenced was PBMCs. The chain carries TRBV9 and TRBJ2-5; the match to TRBD1 covers 9 bases. CDR3 region: CASSVGGGQGAETQYF. CDR3 nucleotide sequence: TGTGCCAGCAGCGTAGGGGGGGGACAGGGAGCAGAGACCCAGTACTTC.